Listed below are T cell receptor beta chains from one sample, sequenced in a study of tumor and adjacent non-tumor tissue in lung cancer. TCRdb independently ran MiXCR on the multiplex PCR reads; one entry per CDR3 protein. Among 100,000 or so distinct CDR3 sequences listed, more than 55% were seen once. Sample: distant non-tumor lung tissue. These receptors were obtained from a man aged 25 to 40 with non-small cell lung cancer. Both conserved end residues are part of each CDR3. A D gene is named only where the DNA matches it firmly. The size of a clone is reported for some rows only, either as once, few or many, or as a class for expanded clones.

V	D	J	size	DNA	CDR3
TRBV20-1	-	TRBJ2-5	-	TGCAGTGCTAGAGAAAGCCCATGCTACCTAGAGACCCAGTACTTC	CSARESPCYLETQYF
TRBV29-1	TRBD1	TRBJ2-2	-	TGCAGCGGTGAGACAGGGACGAACACCAGGGAGCTGCTTTTT	CSGETGTNTRELLF
TRBV6-5	TRBD1	TRBJ1-4	-	TGTGCTAGCAGTTTCCCAGGGGGACCTAATGAAAAACTGTTTTTT	CASSFPGGPNEKLFF
TRBV6-2/TRBV6-3	-	TRBJ2-7	-	TGTGACAGCAGTTACGGCGGAGGGGGCAGGTACGAGCAATACTTC	CDSSYGGGGRYEQYF
TRBV28	-	TRBJ2-1	-	TGTGCCAACAGCCTAGGGGGTAGCATTGCGAATGAGCAGTTCTTC	CANSLGGSIANEQFF
TRBV20-1	-	TRBJ1-1	many	TGCAGTGCTAGGATCCGGGAGGGCACTGAAGCTTTCTTT	CSARIREGTEAFF
TRBV11-2	-	TRBJ1-2	-	TGTGCCAGCAGCCCCCCATGGGTCAACTATGGCTACACCTTC	CASSPPWVNYGYTF
TRBV7-8	-	TRBJ2-5	-	TGTGCCAGCAGCTGGGGACGGCAAGAGACCCAGTACTTC	CASSWGRQETQYF
TRBV5-5	-	TRBJ2-2	once	TGTGCCAGCAGCTCGGGTGGGTCTGCCGGGGAACTGTTTTTT	CASSSGGSAGELFF
TRBV11-2	TRBD2	TRBJ2-1	-	TGTGCCAACAGGAATGGACTAGCGGTCGACAATGAGCAGTTCTTC	CANRNGLAVDNEQFF
TRBV5-1	-	TRBJ2-5	few	TGCGCCAGCAGCCCGCGCGGCGGGGAGACCCAGTACTTC	CASSPRGGETQYF
TRBV11-2	-	TRBJ1-4	-	TGTGCCAGCAGCCCCGACTCCCCTAATGAAAAACTGTTTTTT	CASSPDSPNEKLFF
TRBV10-2	-	TRBJ1-2	many	TGCGCCAGCAGTGACGCTTCTGGCTACACCTTC	CASSDASGYTF
TRBV10-2	TRBD2	TRBJ2-1	-	TGCGCCAGCAGGGCTGGGACTAGCGGGGCCTACAATGTGCAGTTCTTC	CASRAGTSGAYNVQFF
TRBV29-1	-	TRBJ2-1	-	TGCAGCGTTGAAGAGTGGGGGACCCCCAATGAGCAGTTCTTC	CSVEEWGTPNEQFF